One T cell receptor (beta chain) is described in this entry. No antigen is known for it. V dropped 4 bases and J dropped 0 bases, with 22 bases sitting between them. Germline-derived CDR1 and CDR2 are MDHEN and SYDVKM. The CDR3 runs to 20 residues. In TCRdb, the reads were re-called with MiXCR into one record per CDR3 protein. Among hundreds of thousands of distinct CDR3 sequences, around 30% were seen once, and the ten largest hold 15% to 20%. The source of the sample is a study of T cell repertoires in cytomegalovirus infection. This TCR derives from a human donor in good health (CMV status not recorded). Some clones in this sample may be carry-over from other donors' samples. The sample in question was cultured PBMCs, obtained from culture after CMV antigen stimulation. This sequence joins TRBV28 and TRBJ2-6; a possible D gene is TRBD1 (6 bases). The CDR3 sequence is CASSSTGPVEVYSGANVLTF. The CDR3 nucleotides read TGTGCCAGCAGTTCAACAGGGCCCGTCGAGGTTTACTCTGGGGCCAACGTCCTGACTTTC.